This T cell receptor (beta chain) was retrieved from a study of blood T cells in healthy people across ages. Together with a sample-barcoded 5' primer, a J-beta primer mix was included in a second PCR lasting roughly 6 to 12 cycles. Researchers report that each sample yielded at least 2.5 million CDR3-containing paired-end reads. From the 5' RACE reads, TCRdb called clonotypes with MiXCR, one entry per CDR3 protein. The sample yields about a million distinct CDR3 sequences, 51% seen once. Study-wide results and limits: Expanded clonotype shifts may have been confounded, as the donors had an unknown CMV status.

V was shortened by 4 bases and J by 2 bases, with 14 bases between the two germline ends. CDR1 and CDR2 from the germline V gene are SEHNR and FQNEAQ (reference sequence). CDR3 length equals 15 residues. This clonotype has just a few counts. As yet, its antigen is unknown. Sequenced sample: blood. The TCR comes from a woman aged 60-70 years in good health. The J gene is TRBJ1-2, the V gene TRBV7-9; unclear D gene. The DNA for the CDR3 is TGTGCCAGCAGCTCATATTCGGCGGAAAACTATGGCTACACCTTC. Protein product: CASSSYSAENYGYTF.